This TCR beta chain stems from a study of blood T cell repertoires in COVID-19. Looking at the study overall: Collection of acute and convalescent COVID-19 samples took place in the United States, Italy and Spain. PBMCs, B-cell-depleted T cells, or T cells were the source of the cDNA or gDNA that made up the material.

The V gene's germline CDR1 is LGHNA and CDR2 YSLEER. The length of the CDR3 is 13 residues. V was clipped by 0 bases and J by 7 bases, with 9 bases between them. Per the original data handling: Nucleated cell number was recorded as an estimate derived from reference gene primer amplification. Method: immunoSEQ multiplex PCR; TCRdb's copy keeps in-frame clones and lacks some. The V and J calls and clone size come from that table; D and trimming were worked out from the DNA. The data hold roughly 70,000 clones, with around 86% observed a single time. The specimen was peripheral blood. The receptor comes from a man aged 45-60 years with active COVID-19. V is TRBV4-3 and J is TRBJ1-1; D might be TRBD1 (5 bases). The CDR3 here is CASSQETGLEAFF. In DNA, the CDR3 is TGCGCCAGCAGCCAAGAAACAGGCCTTGAAGCTTTCTTT.